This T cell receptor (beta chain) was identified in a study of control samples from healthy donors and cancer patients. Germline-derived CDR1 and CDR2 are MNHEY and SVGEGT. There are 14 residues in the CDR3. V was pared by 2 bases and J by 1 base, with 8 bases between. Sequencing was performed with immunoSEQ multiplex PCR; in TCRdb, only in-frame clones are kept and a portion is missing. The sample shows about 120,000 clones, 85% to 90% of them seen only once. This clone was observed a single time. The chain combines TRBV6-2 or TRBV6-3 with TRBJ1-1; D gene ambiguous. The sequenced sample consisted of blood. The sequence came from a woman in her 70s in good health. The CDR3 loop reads CASSYSHSNTEAFF. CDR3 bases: TGTGCCAGCAGTTACAGTCATTCGAACACTGAAGCTTTCTTT.